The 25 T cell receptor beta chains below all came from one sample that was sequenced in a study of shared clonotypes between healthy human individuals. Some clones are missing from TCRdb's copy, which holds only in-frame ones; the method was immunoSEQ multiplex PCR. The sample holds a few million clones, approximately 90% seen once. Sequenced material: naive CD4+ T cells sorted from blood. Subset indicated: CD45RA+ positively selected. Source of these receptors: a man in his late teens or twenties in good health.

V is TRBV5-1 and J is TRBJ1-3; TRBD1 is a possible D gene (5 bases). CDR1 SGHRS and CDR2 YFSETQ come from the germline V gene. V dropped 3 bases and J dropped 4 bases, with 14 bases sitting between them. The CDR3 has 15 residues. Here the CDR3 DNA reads TGCGCCAGCAGCTGGGACCTTTCGCAGGGAAACACCATATATTTT. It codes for CASSWDLSQGNTIYF.

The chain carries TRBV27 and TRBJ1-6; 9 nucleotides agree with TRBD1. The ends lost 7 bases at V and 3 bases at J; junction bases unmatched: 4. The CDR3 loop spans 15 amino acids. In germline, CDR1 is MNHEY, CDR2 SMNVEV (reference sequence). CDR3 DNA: TGTGCCAGCAAAGGACAGGGGTTCTATAATTCACCCCTCCACTTT. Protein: CASKGQGFYNSPLHF.

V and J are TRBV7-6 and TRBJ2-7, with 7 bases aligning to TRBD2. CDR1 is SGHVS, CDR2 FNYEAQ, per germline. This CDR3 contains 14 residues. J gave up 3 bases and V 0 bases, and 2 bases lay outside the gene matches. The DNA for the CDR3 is TGTGCCAGCAGCTTAGCGGGGGGGGTCTACGAGCAGTACTTC. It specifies CASSLAGGVYEQYF.

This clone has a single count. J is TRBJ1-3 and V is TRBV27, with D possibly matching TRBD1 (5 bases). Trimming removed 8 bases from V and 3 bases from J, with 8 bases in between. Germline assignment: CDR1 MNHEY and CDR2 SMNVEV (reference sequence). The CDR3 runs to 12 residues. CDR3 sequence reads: CASQGNGNTIYF. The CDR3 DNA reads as TGTGCCAGCCAGGGAAATGGAAACACCATATATTTT.

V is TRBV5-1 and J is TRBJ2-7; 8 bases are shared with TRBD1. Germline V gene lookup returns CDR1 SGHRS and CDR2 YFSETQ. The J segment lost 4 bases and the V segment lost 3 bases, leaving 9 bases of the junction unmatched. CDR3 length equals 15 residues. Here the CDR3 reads CASSSQGGGLYEQYF. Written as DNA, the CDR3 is TGCGCCAGCAGCTCACAGGGGGGCGGACTTTACGAGCAGTACTTC.

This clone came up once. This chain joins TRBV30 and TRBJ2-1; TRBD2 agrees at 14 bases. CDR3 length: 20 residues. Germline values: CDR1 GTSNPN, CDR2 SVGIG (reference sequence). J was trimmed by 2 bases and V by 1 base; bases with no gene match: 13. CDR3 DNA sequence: TGTGCCTGGAGTGCCACCAGGACTAGCGGGAGGTACCTCACCTACAATGAGCAGTTCTTC. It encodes CAWSATRTSGRYLTYNEQFF.

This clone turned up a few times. CDR3 loop: CASSRDSSGNTIYF. The DNA of the CDR3 is TGTGCCAGCAGCCGGGACAGCTCTGGAAACACCATATATTTT. The rearrangement links TRBV7-9 to TRBJ1-3; 7 bases fit TRBD1. J gave up 0 bases and V 5 bases, and 1 base lay outside the gene matches. This CDR3 comprises 14 residues. The V gene's germline CDR1 is SEHNR and CDR2 FQNEAQ (reference sequence).

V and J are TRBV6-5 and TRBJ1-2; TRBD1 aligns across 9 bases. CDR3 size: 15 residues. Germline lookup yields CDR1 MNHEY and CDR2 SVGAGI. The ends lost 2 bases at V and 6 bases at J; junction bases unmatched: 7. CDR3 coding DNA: TGTGCCAGCAGTTACCCCGGGACAGGGTTAAATGGCTACACCTTC. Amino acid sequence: CASSYPGTGLNGYTF.

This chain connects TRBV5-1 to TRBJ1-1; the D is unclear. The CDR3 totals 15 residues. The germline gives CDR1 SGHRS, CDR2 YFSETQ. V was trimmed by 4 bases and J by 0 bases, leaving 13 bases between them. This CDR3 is CASSPGGPMNTEAFF. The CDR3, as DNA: TGCGCCAGCAGCCCGGGCGGGCCAATGAACACTGAAGCTTTCTTT.

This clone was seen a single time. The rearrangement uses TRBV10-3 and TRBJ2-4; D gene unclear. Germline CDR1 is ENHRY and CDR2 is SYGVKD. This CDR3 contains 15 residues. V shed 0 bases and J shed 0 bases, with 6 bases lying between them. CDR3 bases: TGTGCCATCAGTGAGTCGGGCATAGCCAAAAACATTCAGTACTTC. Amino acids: CAISESGIAKNIQYF.

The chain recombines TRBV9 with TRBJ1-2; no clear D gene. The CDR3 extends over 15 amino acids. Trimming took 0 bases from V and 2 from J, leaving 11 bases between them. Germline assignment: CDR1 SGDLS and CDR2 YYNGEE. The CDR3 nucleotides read TGTGCCAGCAGCGTAGAATCAGCGAAAAACTATGGCTACACCTTC. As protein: CASSVESAKNYGYTF.

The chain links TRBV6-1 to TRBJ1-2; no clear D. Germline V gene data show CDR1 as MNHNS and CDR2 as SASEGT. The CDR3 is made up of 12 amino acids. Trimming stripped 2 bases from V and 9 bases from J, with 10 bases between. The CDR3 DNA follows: TGTGCCAGCAGTGAAAACGGGTGGCGCTACACCTTC. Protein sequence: CASSENGWRYTF.

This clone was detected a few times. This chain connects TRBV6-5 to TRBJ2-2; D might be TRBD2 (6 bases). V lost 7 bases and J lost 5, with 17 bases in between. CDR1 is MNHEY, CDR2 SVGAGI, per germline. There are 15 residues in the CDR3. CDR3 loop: CASTGGTEGTGELFF. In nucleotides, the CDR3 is TGTGCCAGCACGGGCGGGACCGAGGGGACCGGGGAGCTGTTTTTT.

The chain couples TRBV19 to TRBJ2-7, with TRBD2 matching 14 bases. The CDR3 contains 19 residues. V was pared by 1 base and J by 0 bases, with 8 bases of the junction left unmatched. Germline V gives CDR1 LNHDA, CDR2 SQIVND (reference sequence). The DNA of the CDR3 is TGTGCCAGTAGTATAGGAGGACTAGCGGGAGGCTCGAGCTCCTACGAGCAGTACTTC. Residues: CASSIGGLAGGSSSYEQYF.

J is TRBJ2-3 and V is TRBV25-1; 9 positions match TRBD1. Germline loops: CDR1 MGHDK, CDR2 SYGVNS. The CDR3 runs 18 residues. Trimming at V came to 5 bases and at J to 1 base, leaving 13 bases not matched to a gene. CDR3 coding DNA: TGTGCCAGCAGTACCCCGGGGACAGGGACAACTCGCACAGATACGCAGTATTTT. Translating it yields CASSTPGTGTTRTDTQYF.

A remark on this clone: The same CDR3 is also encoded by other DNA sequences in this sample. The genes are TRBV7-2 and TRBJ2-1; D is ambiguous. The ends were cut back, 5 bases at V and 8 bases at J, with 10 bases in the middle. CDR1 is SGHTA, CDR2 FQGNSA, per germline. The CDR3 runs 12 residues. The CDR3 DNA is TGTGCCAGCAGCCCCCCCGTCCATGAGCAGTTCTTC. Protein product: CASSPPVHEQFF.

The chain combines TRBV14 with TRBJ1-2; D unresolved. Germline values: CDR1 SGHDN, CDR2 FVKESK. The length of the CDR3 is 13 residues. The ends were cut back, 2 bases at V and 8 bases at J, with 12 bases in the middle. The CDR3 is CASSQLTAWGYTF. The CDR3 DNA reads TGTGCCAGCAGCCAACTTACGGCTTGGGGCTACACCTTC. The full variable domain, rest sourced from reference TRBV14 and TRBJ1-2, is EAGVTQFPSHSVIEKGQTVTLRCDPISGHDNLYWYRRVMGKEIKFLLHFVKESKQDESGMPNNRFLAERTGGTYSTLKVQPAELEDSGVYFCASSQLTAWGYTFGSGTRLTVV.

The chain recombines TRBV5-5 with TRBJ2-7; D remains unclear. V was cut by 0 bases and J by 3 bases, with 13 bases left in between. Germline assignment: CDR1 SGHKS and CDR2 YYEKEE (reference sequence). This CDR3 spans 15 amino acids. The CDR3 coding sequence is TGTGCCAGCAGCTTGGGACCTACCTCTCTCTACGAGCAGTACTTC. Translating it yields CASSLGPTSLYEQYF.

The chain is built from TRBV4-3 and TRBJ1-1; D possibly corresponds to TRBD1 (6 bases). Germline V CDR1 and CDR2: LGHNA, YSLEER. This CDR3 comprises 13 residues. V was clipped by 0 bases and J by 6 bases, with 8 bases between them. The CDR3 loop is CASSQENRAEAFF. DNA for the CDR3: TGCGCCAGCAGCCAAGAAAACAGGGCTGAAGCTTTCTTT.

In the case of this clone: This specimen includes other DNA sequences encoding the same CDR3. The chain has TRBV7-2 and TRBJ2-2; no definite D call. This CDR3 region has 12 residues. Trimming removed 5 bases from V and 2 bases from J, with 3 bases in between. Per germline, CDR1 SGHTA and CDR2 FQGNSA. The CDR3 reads CASSPNTGELFF. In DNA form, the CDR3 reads TGTGCCAGCAGCCCAAACACCGGGGAGCTGTTTTTT.

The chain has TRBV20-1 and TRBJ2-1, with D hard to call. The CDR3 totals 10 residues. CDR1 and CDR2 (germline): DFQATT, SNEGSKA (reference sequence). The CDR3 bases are TGCCCATATAGTATTTATGAGCAGTTCTTC. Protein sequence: CPYSIYEQFF.

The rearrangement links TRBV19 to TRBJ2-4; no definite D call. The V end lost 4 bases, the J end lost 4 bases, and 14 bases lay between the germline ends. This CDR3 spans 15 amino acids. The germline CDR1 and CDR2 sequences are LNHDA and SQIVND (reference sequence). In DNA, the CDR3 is TGTGCCAGTAGTAATAGTCAGCTCACTAAAAACATTCAGTACTTC. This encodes CASSNSQLTKNIQYF.

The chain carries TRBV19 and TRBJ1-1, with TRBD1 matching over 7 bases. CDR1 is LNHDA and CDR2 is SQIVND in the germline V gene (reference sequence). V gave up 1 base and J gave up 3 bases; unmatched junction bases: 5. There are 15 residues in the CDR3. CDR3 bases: TGTGCCAGTAGTATAGGAGCCAGGGGGGACACTGAAGCTTTCTTT. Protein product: CASSIGARGDTEAFF.

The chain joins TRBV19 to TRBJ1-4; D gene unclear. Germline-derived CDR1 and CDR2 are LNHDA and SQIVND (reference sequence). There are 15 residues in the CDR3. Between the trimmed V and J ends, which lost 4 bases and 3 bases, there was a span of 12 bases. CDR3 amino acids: CASSSGETSNEKLFF. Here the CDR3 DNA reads TGTGCCAGTAGTAGTGGAGAAACATCTAATGAAAAACTGTTTTTT. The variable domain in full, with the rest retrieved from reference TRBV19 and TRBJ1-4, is DGGITQSPKYLFRKEGQNVTLSCEQNLNHDAMYWYRQDPGQGLRLIYYSQIVNDFQKGDIAEGYSVSREKKESFPLTVTSAQKNPTAFYLCASSSGETSNEKLFFGSGTQLSVL.

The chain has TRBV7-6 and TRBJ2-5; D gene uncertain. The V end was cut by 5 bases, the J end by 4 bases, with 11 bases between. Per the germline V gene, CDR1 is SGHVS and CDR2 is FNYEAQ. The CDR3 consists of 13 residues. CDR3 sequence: CASSPGWIETQYF. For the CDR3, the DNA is TGTGCCAGCAGCCCCGGGTGGATAGAGACCCAGTACTTC.